Reported below is one TCR beta chain. Its antigen is still unknown. This sample is drawn from a study of T cells in localized non-small cell lung cancer. General study points: For the top 100 tumor clones, a median roughly 56 also appeared in adjacent lung.

Sequenced by immunoSEQ multiplex PCR; TCRdb stores in-frame clones only, minus some. The sample holds around 96,000 clones, approximately 90% seen once. This CDR3 is 14 amino acids long. V was pared by 6 bases and J by 6 bases, with 8 bases of the junction left unmatched. Germline values: CDR1 SNHLY, CDR2 FYNNEI. The V and J genes are TRBV2 and TRBJ2-7, with 10 positions matching TRBD2. The material was PBMCs, obtained before any cancer treatment. The origin of this receptor is a woman aged 35 to 75 with stage II squamous cell lung carcinoma. CDR3 nucleotide sequence: TGTGCCAGCAGCGTCCTAGCGGGGGCGGTCGAGCAGTACTTC. The encoded protein is CASSVLAGAVEQYF.